The 4 T cell receptor beta chains below all came from one sample that was sequenced in a study of shared clonotypes between healthy human individuals. Generated by immunoSEQ multiplex PCR, the TCRdb table keeps only in-frame clones and is missing some. The sample lists approximately 980,000 clones, over 75% occurring once. The specimen was memory CD4+ T cells sorted from blood. Sample subset: CD45RA-negative fraction. The receptors shown here come from a man aged 18-30 years in good health.

This clone was observed a single time. In DNA form, the CDR3 reads TGTGCCATCAGAGGGGAGGGTCGCGAGCAGTACTTC. Translation: CAIRGEGREQYF. The rearrangement uses TRBV10-3 and TRBJ2-7; TRBD2 matches at 7 bases. The CDR3 covers 12 residues. Germline V gene sequence: CDR1 ENHRY, CDR2 SYGVKD. Trimming at V came to 6 bases and at J to 6 bases, leaving 5 bases not matched to a gene.

The rearrangement joins TRBV25-1 to TRBJ1-2, with 9 nucleotides matching TRBD1. Per germline, CDR1 MGHDK and CDR2 SYGVNS. V shed 5 bases, J shed 8 bases, and the junction held 6 bases outside the gene matches. The CDR3 runs 13 residues. The CDR3 region has the DNA TGTGCCAGCAGTTACAGGGGGCGTGTGGGCTACACCTTC. It specifies CASSYRGRVGYTF.

A single count supports this clone. This sequence joins TRBV6-1 and TRBJ2-5, with D possibly TRBD1 on 5 matching bases. Germline CDR1 reads MNHNS; CDR2 reads SASEGT. The CDR3 is made up of 14 amino acids. Trimming removed 5 bases at V and 5 bases at J, with 15 bases between. This CDR3 reads CASSPRAGRETQYF. As DNA, the CDR3 is TGTGCCAGCAGTCCCCGGGCAGGGCGGGAGACCCAGTACTTC.

The rearrangement uses TRBV6-6 and TRBJ1-6; 7 bases align to TRBD1. Germline V CDR1 and CDR2: MNHNY, SVGAGI (reference sequence). Trimming took 5 bases from V and 3 from J; bases not matched to a gene: 4. This CDR3 has 15 amino acids. CDR3 DNA: TGTGCCAGCAGTGCGACAGGGAACTATAATTCACCCCTCCACTTT. Translating it yields CASSATGNYNSPLHF.